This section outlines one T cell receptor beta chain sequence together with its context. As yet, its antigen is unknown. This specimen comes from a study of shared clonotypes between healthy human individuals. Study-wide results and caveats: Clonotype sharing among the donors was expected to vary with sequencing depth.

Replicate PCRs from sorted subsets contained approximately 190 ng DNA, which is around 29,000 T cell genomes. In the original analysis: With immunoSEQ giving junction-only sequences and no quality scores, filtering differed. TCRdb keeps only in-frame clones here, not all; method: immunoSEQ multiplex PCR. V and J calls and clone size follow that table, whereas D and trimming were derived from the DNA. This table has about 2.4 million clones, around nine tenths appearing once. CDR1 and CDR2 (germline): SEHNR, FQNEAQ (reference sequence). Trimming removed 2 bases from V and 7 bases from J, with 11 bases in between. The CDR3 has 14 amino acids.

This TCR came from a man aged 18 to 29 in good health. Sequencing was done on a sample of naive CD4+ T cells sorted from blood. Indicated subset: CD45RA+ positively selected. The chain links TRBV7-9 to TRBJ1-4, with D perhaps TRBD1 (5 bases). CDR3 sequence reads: CASSLFEGLEKLFF. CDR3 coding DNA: TGTGCCAGCAGCTTATTCGAGGGGCTTGAAAAACTGTTTTTT.